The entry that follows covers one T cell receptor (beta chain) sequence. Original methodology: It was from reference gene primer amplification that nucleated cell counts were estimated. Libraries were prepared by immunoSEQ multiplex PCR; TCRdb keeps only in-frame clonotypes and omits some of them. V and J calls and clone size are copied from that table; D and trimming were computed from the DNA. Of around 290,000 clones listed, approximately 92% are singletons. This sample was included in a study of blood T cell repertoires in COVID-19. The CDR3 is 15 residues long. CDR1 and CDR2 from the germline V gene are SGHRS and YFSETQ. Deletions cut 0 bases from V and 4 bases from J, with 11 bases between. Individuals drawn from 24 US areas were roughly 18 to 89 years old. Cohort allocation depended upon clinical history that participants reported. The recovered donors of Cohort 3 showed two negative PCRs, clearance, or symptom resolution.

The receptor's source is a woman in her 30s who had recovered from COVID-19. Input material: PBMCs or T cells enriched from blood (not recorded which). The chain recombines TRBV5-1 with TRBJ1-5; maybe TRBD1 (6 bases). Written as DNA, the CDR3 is TGCGCCAGCAGCTTGGCAGGGGAGCTAAATCAGCCCCAGCATTTT. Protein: CASSLAGELNQPQHF.